This TCR beta chain is from a study of spatial heterogeneity in lung cancer. Study in general: Consistently, beta-chain sequences turned up in larger numbers than alpha-chain sequences did. Strong correlation linked TCR transcript counts in tumor regions to a T cell module score derived from matched bulk RNA-seq.

This clonotype is judged medium-sized (0.01 to 0.1%). Its target is unknown. With the library built for alpha chains, this beta chain is off target and its frequency is not meaningful. Documented time point: sample taken at primary tumor resection. Sequencing of whole RNA from tumor, nontumor lung or frozen PBMC involved no sorting. TCRdb ran MiXCR on the 5' RACE reads and lists one entry per CDR3 protein. The table shows 13,000 or so distinct CDR3 sequences, with approximately 5.6% occurring only once. Whole-study findings and limits: It was found that expanded intratumoral alpha and beta TCR counts tracked tumor mutation counts.

Sequenced material: lung tumor tissue, taken at surgery. This clonotype was obtained from a female donor with early-stage non-small cell lung cancer.

CDR3 in DNA: TGTGCCAGCAGTTCCCCCGGGGCAGGGCAATCCGGCGGCTACACCTTC. It specifies CASSSPGAGQSGGYTF. The J gene is TRBJ1-2, the V gene TRBV28; a weak D match, TRBD1 (5 bases). Germline loops: CDR1 MDHEN, CDR2 SYDVKM. V lost 4 bases and J 8 bases, leaving 23 bases between the germline ends. The CDR3 extends over 16 amino acids.